This T cell receptor beta chain was recovered during a study of blood T cell repertoires in COVID-19. About the study: Sources were T cells, B-cell-depleted T cells, or PBMCs; the material itself was cDNA or gDNA.

Sequencing used immunoSEQ multiplex PCR; TCRdb keeps in-frame clones, though not all of them. The sample lists 200,000 to 250,000 clones, around 82% occurring once. Trimming stripped 1 base from V and 6 bases from J, with 22 bases between. Germline loops: CDR1 MNHEY, CDR2 SMNVEV (reference sequence). The CDR3 spans 18 residues. The rearrangement links TRBV27 to TRBJ2-1, with a possible D match to TRBD2 (6 bases). Sequencing was done on a sample of PBMCs or T cells enriched from blood (not recorded which). This receptor was taken from a woman aged 45-65 years who had been exposed to COVID-19. The CDR3, as DNA: TGTGCCAGCAGTTTATTTGGGGCGGGGCTCTCAAGTTCCAATGAGCAGTTCTTC. Translation: CASSLFGAGLSSSNEQFF.